This TCR beta chain was obtained from a study of T-cell memory formation after mild COVID-19. As for the study in general: TCR clusters were mostly donor specific.

General study findings and limits: Contracting CD4+ clones sat mainly in CM and EM; CD8+ in EMRA.

This clonotype was observed a few times. Its target is not known. One end of the junction does not line up with germline, which may come from a read error. The CDR3 is 16 amino acids. From germline, CDR1 is SSHAT and CDR2 FNYEAQ (reference sequence). cDNA libraries for TCR alpha and TCR beta, carrying sample barcodes and UMIs, came from 5'RACE with constant-segment primers. TCRdb reprocessed the 5' RACE reads with MiXCR, giving one entry per CDR3 protein. The sample contains about 470,000 distinct CDR3 sequences, around a quarter of which appear only once. This clonotype originated in an adult woman who had mild COVID-19 (a few samples of this study predate the infection). Cell type and time point are not known. The sample taken for sequencing was PBMCs or a T cell subset sorted from them (not recorded which). This sequence joins TRBV7-7 and TRBJ2-1, with 8 bases aligning to TRBD2. The CDR3 bases are TGTGCTAGCAGCCCAGGGAGCGGGAGTGCGAACAATGAGCAGTTCTTC. This codes for CASSPGSGSANNEQFF.